This T cell receptor (beta chain) was observed in a study of blood T cell repertoires in COVID-19. On the study more broadly: Some COVID-19 samples were acute and others convalescent; all came from the United States, Italy and Spain. In each case, the material was cDNA or gDNA derived from T cells, B-cell-depleted T cells, or PBMCs.

Original handling: Amplification of reference gene primers provided the estimated nucleated cell counts. Libraries were prepared by immunoSEQ multiplex PCR; TCRdb keeps only in-frame clonotypes and omits some of them. V and J calls and clone size are those listed in that table; D and trimming were worked out from the DNA. Of just over 250,000 clones in the sample, about 91% were seen once. Patients at the Seattle site were enrolled during active infection and followed longitudinally. This clone was seen once. Other DNA sequences in this sample translate to the same CDR3. Trimming took 5 bases from V and 3 from J; bases not matched to a gene: 5. CDR1 is MNHEY, CDR2 SVGAGI, per germline. The CDR3 has 14 residues.

The chain is built from TRBV6-5 and TRBJ2-7; 9 bases line up with TRBD1. The sequenced sample consisted of peripheral blood. The sequence derives from a young adult with COVID-19, enrolled during active disease. CDR3 DNA sequence: TGTGCCAGCAGTCCGGGACAGGGACTCTACGAGCAGTACTTC. Amino acids: CASSPGQGLYEQYF.